Listed below are T cell receptor beta chains from one sample, sequenced in a study of blood T cells in healthy people across ages. TCRdb fed the 5' RACE reads into MiXCR, producing one record per CDR3 protein. There are hundreds of thousands of distinct CDR3 sequences in the sample; about a fifth occur only once, and roughly 22% lies in the top ten. The sequenced sample consisted of blood. The receptor source for this set is a man between 65 and 80 years old in good health. Each CDR3 is given with its conserved first and last residue. The D gene is left open where the match is weak. Some rows have no size entry. The others give once, few or many, or a class for an expanded clone.

>few|TRBV5-5|TRBJ2-7|TRBD2
CASSLLFGTSGESSYEQYF
TGTGCCAGCAGCTTGTTATTTGGGACTAGCGGGGAAAGCTCCTACGAGCAGTACTTC
>.|TRBV19|TRBJ2-1|TRBD2
CASIAGPSYNEQFF
TGTGCCAGCATAGCGGGACCCTCCTACAATGAGCAGTTCTTC
>.|TRBV24-1|TRBJ2-3|.
CATSDLPGRSLSGHTDTQYF
TGTGCCACCAGTGATTTGCCGGGACGCTCGCTTTCCGGACACACAGATACGCAGTATTTT
>.|TRBV20-1|TRBJ1-4|TRBD1
CSARARQGVGEKLFF
TGCAGTGCTAGAGCTCGACAGGGGGTGGGTGAAAAACTGTTTTTT
>.|TRBV5-1|TRBJ2-3|.
CASSIGTQTDTQYF
TGCGCCAGCAGTATCGGGACCCAGACAGATACGCAGTATTTT
>.|TRBV12-3/TRBV12-4|TRBJ2-1|.
CASSLAHGEQFF
TGTGCCAGCAGTTTGGCCCACGGGGAGCAGTTCTTC
>.|TRBV7-3|TRBJ2-1|TRBD2
CASSPSGTYYNEQFF
TGTGCCAGCAGCCCTAGCGGGACTTACTACAATGAGCAGTTCTTC
>.|TRBV20-1|TRBJ1-5|.
CSARRGRSNQPQHF
TGCAGTGCTAGACGCGGACGATCCAATCAGCCCCAGCATTTT
>few|TRBV4-1|TRBJ1-4|.
CASSQDFILRAKGEKLFF
TGCGCCAGCAGCCAAGACTTTATTCTGCGGGCAAAAGGGGAAAAACTGTTTTTT
>.|TRBV12-3/TRBV12-4|TRBJ2-2|TRBD1
CASVRDRPLGELFF
TGTGCCAGCGTACGGGACAGGCCACTCGGGGAGCTGTTTTTT
>.|TRBV7-9|TRBJ2-1|TRBD2
CASSSTSGRAYNEQFF
TGTGCCAGCAGCTCGACTAGCGGGAGGGCTTACAATGAGCAGTTCTTC
>few|TRBV28|TRBJ1-6|.
CASSLSLDLGSLNSPLHF
TGTGCCAGCAGTTTGTCTCTGGATTTAGGAAGTCTTAATTCACCCCTCCACTTT
>once|TRBV7-2|TRBJ1-6|.
CASRRSALGNSPLHF
TGTGCCAGCAGACGGTCGGCTCTGGGAAATTCACCCCTCCACTTT
>few|TRBV20-1|TRBJ2-3|TRBD2
CSARSSRSGGEGDTQYF
TGCAGTGCTAGATCATCAAGGTCGGGAGGGGAGGGAGATACGCAGTATTTT
>.|TRBV6-1|TRBJ1-4|TRBD1
CASSEFRGLEKLFF
TGTGCCAGCAGTGAATTCAGGGGGCTCGAAAAACTGTTTTTT
>.|TRBV5-1|TRBJ2-3|TRBD2
CASSETGLAGIVSTDTQYF
TGCGCCAGCAGCGAAACTGGACTAGCGGGGATCGTTAGCACAGATACGCAGTATTTT
>.|TRBV6-5|TRBJ1-5|.
CASSSLGGLQPQHF
TGTGCCAGCAGTTCCCTTGGGGGGCTTCAGCCCCAGCATTTT
>few|TRBV19|TRBJ2-1|TRBD2
CASSRAGNEQFF
TGTGCCAGTAGTCGAGCGGGGAATGAGCAGTTCTTC
>few|TRBV12-3/TRBV12-4|TRBJ2-4|.
CASSVEKGIKNIQYF
TGTGCCAGCAGTGTGGAGAAGGGCATCAAAAACATTCAGTACTTC
>once|TRBV7-9|TRBJ1-2|TRBD1
CSSSKPGQGYGYTF
TGTTCCAGCAGCAAACCGGGACAGGGTTACGGCTACACCTTC
>.|TRBV28|TRBJ1-1|.
CASSAESLNTEAFF
TGTGCCAGCAGTGCCGAGAGCTTGAACACTGAAGCTTTCTTT
>.|TRBV25-1|TRBJ1-1|.
CASSESAGRYTEAFF
TGTGCCAGCAGTGAATCAGCAGGGAGGTACACTGAAGCTTTCTTT
>few|TRBV7-9|TRBJ2-3|.
CASSLSGGGLGDTQYF
TGTGCCAGCAGCTTATCCGGCGGCGGGTTAGGAGATACGCAGTATTTT
>.|TRBV6-5|TRBJ2-7|.
CASSFRQESYEQYF
TGTGCCAGCAGTTTCCGGCAAGAGTCCTACGAGCAGTACTTC
>.|TRBV12-3/TRBV12-4|TRBJ2-2|TRBD1
CASSLNTGVTGELFF
TGTGCCAGCAGTCTTAATACAGGGGTCACCGGGGAGCTGTTTTTT
>few|TRBV27|TRBJ1-4|TRBD1
CASSLQGAKEKLFF
TGTGCCAGCAGTTTACAGGGGGCGAAAGAAAAACTGTTTTTT
>few|TRBV7-9|TRBJ2-1|.
CASRGPSSVNNEQFF
TGTGCCAGCAGGGGCCCCTCTAGCGTCAACAATGAGCAGTTCTTC
>many|TRBV29-1|TRBJ2-3|TRBD2
CSVEGGNPDTQYF
TGCAGCGTTGAGGGGGGGAATCCAGATACGCAGTATTTT
>.|TRBV13|TRBJ1-6|TRBD1
CASSHGTGGSSPLHF
TGTGCCAGCAGCCATGGGACAGGGGGCAGTTCACCCCTCCACTTT
>few|TRBV18|TRBJ1-3|.
CASSRGSPPGNTIYF
TGTGCCAGCTCACGCGGGTCACCCCCTGGAAACACCATATATTTT
>.|TRBV20-1|TRBJ1-2|.
CSATEGGRGYGYTF
TGCAGTGCCACGGAGGGGGGTAGAGGCTATGGCTACACCTTC
>.|TRBV29-1|TRBJ2-7|TRBD2
CSVTGLAGASYNEQYF
TGCAGCGTTACGGGACTAGCGGGAGCATCCTACAATGAGCAGTACTTC
>few|TRBV29-1|TRBJ2-7|.
CSVAVFSEQYF
TGCAGCGTCGCCGTATTTAGCGAGCAGTACTTC
>many|TRBV7-3|TRBJ2-5|.
CASSLNPRETQYF
TGTGCCAGCAGCTTAAACCCCAGAGAGACCCAGTACTTC
>.|TRBV3-1|TRBJ1-3|.
CASSQGRGNTIYF
TGTGCCAGCAGCCAAGGACGGGGAAACACCATATATTTT
>.|TRBV12-3/TRBV12-4|TRBJ1-2|.
CASSPGVGLNGYTF
TGTGCCAGCAGTCCCGGGGTGGGATTAAATGGCTACACCTTC
>.|TRBV3-1|TRBJ1-5|.
CASSHWDTNQPQHF
TGTGCCAGCAGCCACTGGGACACGAATCAGCCCCAGCATTTT
>.|TRBV5-1|TRBJ1-4|.
CASSPWPSEKLFF
TGCGCCAGCAGCCCCTGGCCCTCAGAAAAACTGTTTTTT
>.|TRBV2|TRBJ2-3|.
CASSLLHGGDTQYF
TGTGCCAGCAGTCTACTCCACGGGGGCGATACGCAGTATTTT
>many|TRBV6-5|TRBJ2-1|TRBD2
CASSRTSPYNEQFF
TGTGCCAGTTCCAGGACTAGCCCCTACAATGAGCAGTTCTTC
>.|TRBV14|TRBJ1-2|.
CASSQDQPHGPGGYTF
TGTGCCAGCAGCCAAGATCAACCTCATGGGCCGGGCGGCTACACCTTC
>.|TRBV9|TRBJ1-1|.
CASSVSPVGSEAFF
TGTGCCAGCAGCGTAAGTCCGGTGGGGTCCGAAGCTTTCTTT
>.|TRBV27|TRBJ2-7|.
CASSWARPSYEQYF
TGTGCCAGCAGTTGGGCCAGACCATCCTACGAGCAGTACTTC
>few|TRBV27|TRBJ1-1|.
CASSSGAHTEAFF
TGTGCCAGCAGTTCTGGGGCGCACACTGAAGCTTTCTTT
>few|TRBV10-3|TRBJ2-5|.
CTISEALYVETQYF
TGTACCATCAGTGAGGCCCTGTACGTCGAGACCCAGTACTTC
>.|TRBV10-3|TRBJ1-1|.
CAISESNGRGGTEAFF
TGTGCCATCAGTGAGTCGAATGGCAGGGGAGGCACTGAAGCTTTCTTT
>few|TRBV4-3|TRBJ1-1|.
CASSRRGEEAFF
TGCGCCAGCAGCCGCCGGGGCGAAGAAGCTTTCTTT
>.|TRBV5-1|TRBJ2-3|.
CASSPWTGGDTQYF
TGCGCCAGCAGCCCGTGGACCGGGGGAGATACGCAGTATTTT
>few|TRBV20-1|TRBJ2-1|.
CSAGPLGRVGLEQFF
TGCAGTGCTGGGCCCCTCGGCAGGGTGGGTCTTGAGCAGTTCTTC
>.|TRBV5-1|TRBJ1-4|.
CASSLPHGVANEKLFF
TGCGCCAGCAGCTTGCCCCACGGAGTAGCTAATGAAAAACTGTTTTTT
>.|TRBV7-3|TRBJ1-2|.
CASSFGGANGYTF
TGTGCCAGCAGCTTTGGGGGGGCAAATGGCTACACCTTC
>few|TRBV7-2|TRBJ2-3|TRBD2
CAGSLFGTSGTDTQYF
TGTGCCGGCAGCTTATTCGGGACTAGCGGCACAGATACGCAGTATTTT
>many|TRBV20-1|TRBJ2-1|TRBD1
CSASPGQPYNEQFF
TGCAGTGCTTCTCCGGGACAGCCCTACAATGAGCAGTTCTTC